This T cell receptor beta chain was profiled in a study of blood T cell repertoires in COVID-19. At the level of the study: Collection of acute and convalescent COVID-19 samples took place in the United States, Italy and Spain.

The CDR3 sequence is 13 residues long. Germline CDR1 is LNHNV and CDR2 is YYDKDF (reference sequence). Trimming stripped 7 bases from V and 4 bases from J, with 14 bases between. Per the authors' pipeline: Using reference gene primer amplification, nucleated cell counts were estimated. Repertoires were generated with immunoSEQ multiplex PCR, while TCRdb's copy carries only in-frame clones and drops some. V, J and clone size derive from that table, while D and trimming were established from the DNA sequence. The sample lists 260,000 or so clones, roughly 86% occurring once. This chain links TRBV15 with TRBJ2-7, with D possibly being TRBD1 (6 bases). The sample consisted of peripheral blood. The TCR originated in a human donor in a cohort sampled during active COVID-19. CDR3 nucleotides: TGTGCCACCACCGGGGCAGGGGAGTACGAGCAGTACTTC. It specifies CATTGAGEYEQYF. Full variable domain (remainder filled in from reference TRBV15 and TRBJ2-7): DAMVIQNPRYQVTQFGKPVTLSCSQTLNHNVMYWYQQKSSQAPKLLFHYYDKDFNNEADTPDNFQSRRPNTSFCFLDIRSPGLGDTAMYLCATTGAGEYEQYFGPGTRLTVT.